This T cell receptor (beta chain) appears in the sequencing data of a study of metastatic and nonmetastatic thyroid tumors (TCRdb year 2020). Background on the whole study: Repertoires were compared across peripheral blood and tumor or nodule tissue samples from malignant and benign thyroid patients.

This clone was observed many times. Its antigen target is currently unknown. No quality values exist for individual bases; no much larger clone is one base distant. Its CDR3 holds 14 amino acids, cysteine through phenylalanine. The only DNA kept is the CDR3, 42 bases in frame from the first base. V was cut back by 7 bases and J by 1 base, leaving a gap of 13 bases between them. Reading the germline V gene gives CDR1 SGHTA and CDR2 FQGNSA. No treatment had been received by any patient before thyroid surgery. The study retrospectively analysed patient clinical samples collected from about 2012 to 2018 using T-cell receptor beta sequencing. The library was built by means of PCR. The listed sequencing device is Illumina HiSeq 4000. High-throughput sequencing was used to profile the TCR beta-chain CDR3 region of each patient. As for how the authors treated the data: The researchers built a classifier to tell apart papillary thyroid cancer patients with distant metastasis, based on CDR3 differences among clinicopathological groups. Repertoire diversity was assessed with the Shannon index, and tumor-blood repertoire similarity with the Morisita-Horn index. TCRdb cleaned the public reads at Q25 with fastp, built clones with MiXCR and kept in-frame beta chains. TCRdb's processing, not the authors' own work, is the source of the V and J calls. The sample data list more than 90,000 clones, and more than 9.5% of these were observed just once. The biggest ten clones account for 11% of the sample.

The research as a whole found: In both blood and tumor samples, malignant tumors were reported to have significantly higher TCR beta diversity than benign nodules.

The sample taken for sequencing was blood. The clonotype comes from a female donor with papillary thyroid cancer or a benign thyroid nodule (not recorded which). Some clones in this sample may be carry-over from other donors' samples. This chain joins TRBV7-2 to TRBJ1-1; too little of a D gene remains to name it. The CDR3 loop reads CASNTLSKNTEAFF. The DNA is TGTGCCAGCAACACTTTATCGAAGAACACTGAAGCTTTCTTT.